The 23 T cell receptor beta chains below come from one sample, sequenced in a study of blood T cell repertoires in COVID-19. Using immunoSEQ multiplex PCR, the repertoire was profiled, and TCRdb retains in-frame clones only, with some absent. The table has some 250,000 clones, over 80% seen once. The sequenced sample consisted of PBMCs or T cells enriched from blood (not recorded which). Receptors were obtained from a human donor in a cohort exposed to, infected with or recovered from COVID-19 (not recorded which). The donor label of this sample is uncertain.

The CDR3 here is CASSSSPGQGGRYTEAFF. The CDR3 coding sequence is TGTGCCAGCAGCTCCTCGCCGGGACAGGGAGGCAGGTACACTGAAGCTTTCTTT. The V call is TRBV7-6, the J call TRBJ1-1; 9 positions match TRBD1. The ends lost 4 bases at V and 3 bases at J; junction bases unmatched: 15. CDR3 length: 18 amino acids. The germline gives CDR1 SGHVS, CDR2 FNYEAQ.

The count of this clone is one. The chain recombines TRBV7-6 with TRBJ2-2, with TRBD1 as a possible D gene (6 bases). In germline, CDR1 is SGHVS, CDR2 FNYEAQ. The CDR3 is 17 amino acids. Trimming removed 4 bases from V and 2 bases from J, with 17 bases in between. The CDR3 spells CASSYPRQATNTGELFF. The CDR3 DNA reads TGTGCCAGCAGCTACCCCCGACAGGCCACAAACACCGGGGAGCTGTTTTTT.

In its sample, this clone was seen once. The rearrangement uses TRBV12-3 or TRBV12-4 and TRBJ1-5; no reliable D call. This CDR3 comprises 12 residues. The V gene lost 7 bases and the J gene lost 6 bases, with 10 bases spanning the gap. The CDR3 protein is CASTAGAQPQHF. The CDR3 DNA reads as TGTGCCAGCACTGCGGGAGCTCAGCCCCAGCATTTT.

The CDR3 DNA reads as TGTGCCAGCAGCCTTCTCGACAGGGGACCCACCGGGGAGCTGTTTTTT. As protein: CASSLLDRGPTGELFF. The rearrangement uses TRBV9 and TRBJ2-2, with 8 bases matching TRBD1. Trimming at V came to 4 bases and at J to 4 bases, leaving 9 bases not matched to a gene. This CDR3 region has 16 residues. Germline V gene lookup returns CDR1 SGDLS and CDR2 YYNGEE.

This clone appeared a single time. The chain links TRBV4-1 to TRBJ1-2; 8 nucleotides match TRBD1. Germline V gene lookup returns CDR1 MGHRA and CDR2 YSYEKL. V lost 3 bases and J lost 0; bases outside the gene matches: 18. The CDR3 totals 20 residues. The CDR3 region is CASSHTINRGERKANYGYTF. CDR3 in DNA: TGCGCCAGCAGCCATACTATCAACAGGGGGGAGAGGAAAGCTAACTATGGCTACACCTTC.

The V and J genes are TRBV10-3 and TRBJ2-7; 7 bases map to TRBD1. The V and J ends lost 5 bases and 7 bases, in that order; junction bases with no gene match: 11. This CDR3 contains 14 residues. Looked up from germline, CDR1 is ENHRY and CDR2 is SYGVKD. The CDR3 loop is CAISRSEGAEEQYF. For the CDR3, the DNA is TGTGCCATCAGTCGCTCAGAGGGGGCGGAAGAGCAGTACTTC.

The table lists this clone with a count of one. The chain is built from TRBV11-2 and TRBJ2-1, with D possibly being TRBD1 (5 bases). The CDR3 has 12 amino acids. Trimming removed 4 bases from V and 12 bases from J, with 13 bases in between. From germline, CDR1 is SGHAT and CDR2 FQNNGV. As DNA, the CDR3 is TGTGCCAGCAGCTCCTACCAGGGTGTGCAGTTCTTC. The encoded protein is CASSSYQGVQFF. The full variable domain, in which reference TRBV11-2 and TRBJ2-1 provide the parts outside the CDR3, is EAGVAQSPRYKIIEKRQSVAFWCNPISGHATLYWYQQILGQGPKLLIQFQNNGVVDDSQLPKDRFSAERLKGVDSTLKIQPAKLEDSAVYLCASSSYQGVQFFGPGTRLTVL.

About this clone: The junction differs from germline at one of its ends, possibly a read error. The chain has TRBV19 and TRBJ1-5; no firm D call. Germline V lookup: CDR1 LNHDA, CDR2 SQIVND (reference sequence). CDR3 length: 13 amino acids. The CDR3 loop is CASSIDWSGPIVF. In nucleotides, the CDR3 is TGTGCCAGTAGTATAGATTGGTCTGGGCCTATTGTTTTT.

The chain links TRBV15 to TRBJ1-1; D may be TRBD1 (5 bases). CDR3 size: 12 residues. Germline-derived CDR1 and CDR2 are LNHNV and YYDKDF (reference sequence). V was trimmed by 8 bases and J by 1 base, leaving 8 bases between them. The CDR3 DNA reads TGTGCCACCGGGGGGGAGAACACTGAAGCTTTCTTT. It specifies CATGGENTEAFF.

Points on this clone: This same CDR3 is encoded by further DNA sequences in the sample. The chain recombines TRBV30 with TRBJ1-1, with D perhaps matching TRBD1 (5 bases). The V gene lost 2 bases and the J gene lost 4 bases, with 11 bases spanning the gap. Germline V CDR1 and CDR2: GTSNPN, SVGIG (reference sequence). This CDR3 is built from 13 residues. The CDR3: CAWSSQGGTEAFF. The CDR3 nucleotides are TGTGCCTGGAGTTCGCAGGGTGGCACTGAAGCTTTCTTT. Together with reference TRBV30 and TRBJ1-1, the CDR3 gives the full variable domain: SQTIHQWPATLVQPVGSPLSLECTVEGTSNPNLYWYRQAAGRGLQLLFYSVGIGQISSEVPQNLSASRPQDRQFILSSKKLLLSDSGFYLCAWSSQGGTEAFFGQGTRLTVV.

The chain links TRBV5-6 to TRBJ2-7; D gene ambiguous. CDR3 length: 12 amino acids. The V gene lost 4 bases and the J gene lost 0 bases, with 5 bases spanning the gap. Germline CDR1 is SGHDT and CDR2 is YYEEEE. The CDR3 loop is CASSPGSYEQYF. CDR3 sequence (DNA): TGTGCCAGCAGCCCCGGCTCCTACGAGCAGTACTTC.

This clone has a single count. The V gene is TRBV24-1, the J gene TRBJ1-4; 9 bases line up with TRBD1. Germline V lookup: CDR1 KGHDR, CDR2 SFDVKD. CDR3 size: 15 residues. The J segment lost 7 bases and the V segment lost 4 bases, leaving 6 bases of the junction unmatched. CDR3 residues: CATSESGTGSEKLFF. CDR3 in DNA: TGTGCCACCAGTGAATCCGGGACAGGGAGTGAAAAACTGTTTTTT.

The chain is built from TRBV3-1 (or the pseudogene TRBV3-2) and TRBJ2-2, with 7 bases that match TRBD1. The CDR3 runs 16 residues. V gave up 4 bases and J gave up 6 bases; unmatched junction bases: 11. Germline V gene data show CDR1 as LGHDT and CDR2 as YNNKEL (reference sequence). CDR3 sequence: CASSPKRTGNAGELFF. Here the CDR3 DNA reads TGTGCCAGCAGCCCCAAACGGACAGGAAATGCCGGGGAGCTGTTTTTT.

The genes are TRBV3-1 (or the pseudogene TRBV3-2) and TRBJ1-4, with no clear D. V was cut by 3 bases and J by 0 bases, with 5 bases left in between. CDR3 length equals 14 residues. The germline V gene has CDR1 LGHDT and CDR2 YNNKEL (reference sequence). In DNA form, the CDR3 reads TGTGCCAGCAGCCAGGGCGCAACTAATGAAAAACTGTTTTTT. Translated, it gives CASSQGATNEKLFF.

This clone has a handful of counts. The chain employs TRBV21-1 and TRBJ2-2; the D call in the table, TRBD2, was not verified against the DNA. TRBV21-1 is a pseudogene locus. The CDR3 is 15 residues long. The chain's CDR3 is CATNRGGNYTGELFF. The DNA of the CDR3 is TGTGCCACCAACCGGGGAGGGAACTACACCGGGGAGCTGTTTTTT.

V and J are TRBV5-5 and TRBJ1-1, with D perhaps TRBD1 (6 bases). This CDR3 has 14 residues. Germline-derived CDR1 and CDR2 are SGHKS and YYEKEE (reference sequence). The V gene lost 1 base and the J gene lost 8 bases, with 15 bases spanning the gap. CDR3: CASSLIAQGSEAFF. The DNA for the CDR3 is TGTGCCAGCAGCTTGATCGCTCAGGGGTCAGAAGCTTTCTTT.

The CDR3 protein is CASSDGNQPQHF. The CDR3 nucleotides are TGTGCCAGCAGCGACGGGAATCAGCCCCAGCATTTT. V and J are TRBV9 and TRBJ1-5, with unresolved D. V was pared by 3 bases and J by 4 bases, with 5 bases between. The CDR3 has 12 amino acids. Germline values: CDR1 SGDLS, CDR2 YYNGEE.

The chain recombines TRBV5-8 with TRBJ2-3; TRBD2 matches at 15 bases. The CDR3 is made up of 17 amino acids. J gave up 5 bases and V 4 bases, and 8 bases lay outside the gene matches. The V gene's germline CDR1 is SGHTS and CDR2 YDEGEE. CDR3 sequence reads: CASSIPGLAGGRDTQYF. In DNA, the CDR3 is TGTGCCAGCAGCATACCGGGACTAGCGGGGGGTAGAGATACGCAGTATTTT.

This sequence joins TRBV19 and TRBJ1-6; 8 nucleotides match TRBD1. Germline loops: CDR1 LNHDA, CDR2 SQIVND (reference sequence). V was pared by 7 bases and J by 0 bases, with 5 bases of the junction left unmatched. The CDR3 has 16 amino acids. The CDR3 region has the DNA TGTGCCAGTACTCGGGACAGGCGCTCCTATAATTCACCCCTCCACTTT. Translation: CASTRDRRSYNSPLHF.

The rearrangement uses TRBV6-6 and TRBJ1-2, with 7 positions matching TRBD1. Trimming removed 4 bases from V and 4 bases from J; junction bases left unmatched: 9. Per germline, CDR1 MNHNY and CDR2 SVGAGI (reference sequence). The CDR3 spans 15 residues. CDR3 in amino acids: CASSSGTVVLYGYTF. The CDR3 DNA reads as TGTGCCAGCAGTTCCGGGACAGTCGTCCTCTATGGCTACACCTTC.

The V and J genes are TRBV27 and TRBJ1-1, with a weak D call TRBD1 (6 bases). The CDR3 is 15 amino acids. Germline loops: CDR1 MNHEY, CDR2 SMNVEV (reference sequence). V was cut by 5 bases and J by 1 base, with 14 bases left in between. The CDR3 DNA reads as TGTGCCAGCAGTCCGACCATGGGACAGAACACTGAAGCTTTCTTT. Translation: CASSPTMGQNTEAFF.

The V and J genes are TRBV7-2 and TRBJ2-3, with 9 bases aligning to TRBD2. The CDR3 is 17 amino acids. V lost 2 bases and J lost 4; bases outside the gene matches: 10. Per the germline V gene, CDR1 is SGHTA and CDR2 is FQGNSA. The CDR3 DNA reads TGTGCCAGCAGCTTAATGGGCGGGGGGGTTGTCCCAGATACGCAGTATTTT. Amino acid sequence: CASSLMGGGVVPDTQYF. The variable domain in full, with the rest retrieved from reference TRBV7-2 and TRBJ2-3, is GAGVSQSPSNKVTEKGKDVELRCDPISGHTALYWYRQSLGQGLEFLIYFQGNSAPDKSGLPSDRFSAERTGGSVSTLTIQRTQQEDSAVYLCASSLMGGGVVPDTQYFGPGTRLTVL.

The chain employs TRBV19 and TRBJ2-7, with 9 bases aligning to TRBD1. The V gene end was trimmed by 7 bases and the J gene end by 3 bases; junction bases not matched to a gene: 7. This CDR3 contains 14 residues. Germline V gene sequence: CDR1 LNHDA, CDR2 SQIVND (reference sequence). CDR3 nucleotide sequence: TGTGCCAGTAAATTCGGGACAGGGTTCTACGAGCAGTACTTC. Amino acids: CASKFGTGFYEQYF.